This T cell receptor (beta chain) was captured by sequencing in a study of blood T cell repertoires in COVID-19. Study background: The samples span acute and convalescent COVID-19 from the United States, Italy and Spain. Nucleic acid was either cDNA or gDNA, and it came from T cells, B-cell-depleted T cells, or PBMCs.

Generated by immunoSEQ multiplex PCR, the TCRdb table keeps only in-frame clones and is missing some. Seen here are over 85,000 clones, roughly 90% observed once, and the top ten hold roughly 4.2%. CDR3 length: 14 residues. Germline V gene lookup returns CDR1 LGHDT and CDR2 YNNKEL (reference sequence). The junction had 13 bases not matched to a gene; V was cut back by 6 bases and J by 11 bases. Material for sequencing was peripheral blood. The sequence derives from a human donor with COVID-19, enrolled during active disease. The donor label of this sample is uncertain. The chain uses TRBV3-1 (or the pseudogene TRBV3-2) and TRBJ2-7, with 10 positions matching TRBD1. The CDR3 DNA reads TGTGCCAGCAGTCAAACCGGGACAGGGGATGCAAAGTACTTC. Translation: CASSQTGTGDAKYF.